The 25 T cell receptor beta chains listed next were all sequenced from one sample in a study of CD8 T cells in Susac syndrome. Roughly 0.45 to 1 ug RNA was reverse transcribed with random hexamers. One entry per CDR3 protein results from TCRdb running MiXCR on the immunoSEQ multiplex PCR reads. The sample contains approximately 190,000 distinct CDR3 sequences, around 95% of which appear only once. Sequenced material: CD8+ T cells from PBMCs. These TCRs come from a human donor with Susac syndrome.

This sequence joins TRBV5-4 and TRBJ2-3, with 10 bases fitting TRBD2. Germline values: CDR1 SGHNT, CDR2 YYREEE (reference sequence). Trimming took 1 base from V and 7 from J; bases not matched to a gene: 9. The CDR3 loop spans 16 amino acids. This CDR3 is CASSLWSSGRRNTQYF. The DNA of the CDR3 is TGTGCCAGCAGCTTGTGGTCTAGCGGGAGAAGAAATACGCAGTATTTT.

This rearrangement joins TRBV6-5 to TRBJ2-7; D perhaps matches TRBD1 (6 bases). The V gene's germline CDR1 is MNHEY and CDR2 SVGAGI. The V and J ends lost 0 bases and 3 bases respectively, with 15 bases between them. The CDR3 has 16 amino acids. The CDR3 DNA reads TGTGCCAGCAGTTACTCGTACAGGGCTGCGGACTACGAGCAGTACTTC. As protein: CASSYSYRAADYEQYF.

The chain uses TRBV13 and TRBJ1-1; D unresolved. Germline assignment: CDR1 PRHDT and CDR2 FYEKMQ (reference sequence). The CDR3 consists of 12 residues. V lost 5 bases, J lost 6 bases, and 10 bases lay in between. The DNA for the CDR3 is TGTGCCAGCAGCCCCCGGGCAGCTGAAGCTTTCTTT. Translating gives CASSPRAAEAFF.

V gene TRBV24-1 combines with J gene TRBJ2-1; D remains unclear. Germline V lookup: CDR1 KGHDR, CDR2 SFDVKD. This CDR3 has 14 residues. V was cut by 5 bases and J by 8 bases, with 15 bases left in between. In nucleotides, the CDR3 is TGTGCCACCAGTGCCGCTACGGAAAGTCATGAGCAGTTCTTC. Amino acid sequence: CATSAATESHEQFF.

This clonotype was counted between two and nine times. The J gene is TRBJ1-5, the V gene TRBV20-1, with a tentative D call TRBD1 (6 bases). CDR1 DFQATT and CDR2 SNEGSKA come from the germline V gene (reference sequence). The CDR3 has 13 amino acids. V lost 3 bases and J 4 bases, leaving 10 bases between the germline ends. The CDR3 region has the DNA TGCAGTGCTAGGGGAGACAGGAATCAGCCCCAGCATTTT. Translation: CSARGDRNQPQHF.

The rearrangement uses TRBV12-5 and TRBJ1-6; D unclear. Germline lookup yields CDR1 LGHNT and CDR2 FRNRAP. The CDR3 contains 13 residues. V lost 3 bases, J lost 7 bases, and 7 bases lay in between. The CDR3 region has the DNA TGTGCTAGTGGTTTCACACCAAATTCACCCCTCCACTTT. Its translation: CASGFTPNSPLHF.

V gene TRBV19 combines with J gene TRBJ2-7; D not certain. CDR1 and CDR2 (germline): LNHDA, SQIVND (reference sequence). This CDR3 is built from 14 residues. V gave up 6 bases and J gave up 4 bases, with 16 bases separating them. The CDR3 region has the DNA TGTGCCAGTAGCACCGGCCACCCAGAATACGAGCAGTACTTC. Its protein product is CASSTGHPEYEQYF. The variable domain in full, with the rest retrieved from reference TRBV19 and TRBJ2-7, is DGGITQSPKYLFRKEGQNVTLSCEQNLNHDAMYWYRQDPGQGLRLIYYSQIVNDFQKGDIAEGYSVSREKKESFPLTVTSAQKNPTAFYLCASSTGHPEYEQYFGPGTRLTVT.

The V and J genes are TRBV27 and TRBJ1-2, with TRBD1 matching 7 bases. The CDR3 extends over 15 amino acids. The V gene end was trimmed by 6 bases and the J gene end by 7 bases; junction bases not matched to a gene: 14. Germline CDR1 is MNHEY and CDR2 is SMNVEV (reference sequence). The CDR3 sequence is CASRSLTGRRGGYTF. CDR3 nucleotides: TGTGCCAGCAGGTCTCTGACAGGGCGCCGAGGTGGCTACACCTTC.

This chain links TRBV5-1 with TRBJ1-2; D call uncertain. The CDR3 is 12 residues long. Germline V gene data show CDR1 as SGHRS and CDR2 as YFSETQ. The V and J ends lost 4 bases and 8 bases respectively, with 12 bases between them. CDR3 protein: CASSQDVMGYTF. In DNA form, the CDR3 reads TGCGCCAGCAGCCAGGACGTGATGGGCTACACCTTC.

The V call is TRBV9, the J call TRBJ2-1; possible D gene TRBD1, 5 bases. CDR3 length: 16 amino acids. V lost 0 bases and J 5 bases, leaving 15 bases between the germline ends. Looked up from germline, CDR1 is SGDLS and CDR2 is YYNGEE. For the CDR3, the DNA is TGTGCCAGCAGCGTAGCTACAGGCCGTGGGGACAATGAGCAGTTCTTC. Translating gives CASSVATGRGDNEQFF. Full variable domain (missing parts from reference TRBV9 and TRBJ2-1): DSGVTQTPKHLITATGQRVTLRCSPRSGDLSVYWYQQSLDQGLQFLIQYYNGEERAKGNILERFSAQQFPDLHSELNLSSLELGDSALYFCASSVATGRGDNEQFFGPGTRLTVL.

The genes are TRBV4-2 and TRBJ2-7, with TRBD1 identical over 8 bases. Germline V gene data show CDR1 as LGHNA and CDR2 as YNFKEQ. This CDR3 is built from 14 residues. V trimming: 1 base; J trimming: 5 bases; junction bases outside the gene matches: 4. The CDR3 DNA is TGTGCCAGCAGCCAAGGCGCAGGGGGCCACGAGCAGTACTTC. Translation: CASSQGAGGHEQYF.

The CDR3: CASRPKSAEAFF. CDR3 coding DNA: TGTGCCAGTCGTCCTAAAAGCGCTGAAGCTTTCTTT. The chain couples TRBV19 to TRBJ1-1, with D hard to call. In germline, CDR1 is LNHDA, CDR2 SQIVND (reference sequence). There are 12 residues in the CDR3. Trimming took off 8 bases at V and 6 bases at J, with 13 bases between the two ends.

CDR3 nucleotides: TGTGCCAGCAGGTATCAAGCGGGGGGCACAGATACGCAGTATTTT. It translates to CASRYQAGGTDTQYF. The chain couples TRBV7-9 to TRBJ2-3; TRBD2 agrees at 8 bases. The V segment lost 6 bases and the J segment 1 base; nucleotides outside the gene matches: 6. Germline assignment: CDR1 SEHNR and CDR2 FQNEAQ (reference sequence). The CDR3 contains 15 residues.

In DNA, the CDR3 is TGTGCCAGCAGCTTGGTAGGGTTCGAGGATGAGCAGTTCTTC. Translated, it gives CASSLVGFEDEQFF. The V call is TRBV7-9, the J call TRBJ2-1; the D is unclear. CDR1 and CDR2 from the germline V gene are SEHNR and FQNEAQ (reference sequence). The CDR3 has 14 amino acids. V was trimmed by 3 bases and J by 8 bases, leaving 14 bases between them.

The chain has TRBV18 and TRBJ1-1; D gene unclear. V lost 0 bases and J lost 4, with 12 bases in between. The CDR3 runs to 15 residues. Looked up from germline, CDR1 is KGHSH and CDR2 is LQKENI. In nucleotides, the CDR3 is TGTGCCAGCTCACCACCGATGAGCGGCGGCACTGAAGCTTTCTTT. Encoded protein: CASSPPMSGGTEAFF.

This sequence joins TRBV4-1 and TRBJ2-7; D gene ambiguous. Trimming stripped 0 bases from V and 1 base from J, with 10 bases between. Germline loops: CDR1 MGHRA, CDR2 YSYEKL. There are 15 residues in the CDR3. In nucleotides, the CDR3 is TGCGCCAGCAGCCAAGATCGCAGCAGTTCCTACGAGCAGTACTTC. Its translation is CASSQDRSSSYEQYF.

The J gene is TRBJ2-2, the V gene TRBV9, with no clear D. Germline-derived CDR1 and CDR2 are SGDLS and YYNGEE. Trimming took off 7 bases at V and 6 bases at J, with 10 bases between the two ends. This CDR3 has 12 residues. CDR3 sequence reads: CASQDIPGELFF. The CDR3 DNA reads TGTGCCAGCCAGGATATACCCGGGGAGCTGTTTTTT.

V and J are TRBV12-3 or TRBV12-4 and TRBJ1-1; D remains ambiguous. Trimming pared 7 bases from V and 6 bases from J, leaving 12 bases between. The CDR3 has 12 residues. As DNA, the CDR3 is TGTGCCAGCATCTTTAAAGGGTCTGAAGCTTTCTTT. This gives the protein CASIFKGSEAFF.

The chain employs TRBV7-3 and TRBJ2-1; 15 bases map to TRBD2. V lost 5 bases and J lost 4; bases outside the gene matches: 6. Per the germline V gene, CDR1 is SGHTA and CDR2 is FQGTGA. The CDR3 has 17 residues. The CDR3 nucleotides are TGTGCCAGCAGCCCCGGACTAGCGGGAGGGACTTACAATGAGCAGTTCTTC. This translates into CASSPGLAGGTYNEQFF. Full variable domain (missing parts from reference TRBV7-3 and TRBJ2-1): GAGVSQTPSNKVTEKGKYVELRCDPISGHTALYWYRQSLGQGPEFLIYFQGTGAADDSGLPNDRFFAVRPEGSVSTLKIQRTERGDSAVYLCASSPGLAGGTYNEQFFGPGTRLTVL.

J is TRBJ1-2 and V is TRBV7-6; D is undetermined. CDR1 SGHVS and CDR2 FNYEAQ come from the germline V gene. The ends were cut back, 1 base at V and 6 bases at J, with 15 bases in the middle. CDR3 length: 15 amino acids. The CDR3, as DNA: TGTGCCAGCAGCTTAGGACCGAGGATCTTCGATGGCTACACCTTC. Translated, it gives CASSLGPRIFDGYTF.

The chain employs TRBV2 and TRBJ2-7, with 7 bases that match TRBD1. The CDR3 loop spans 12 amino acids. CDR1 is SNHLY, CDR2 FYNNEI, per germline. The J segment lost 6 bases and the V segment lost 5 bases, leaving 4 bases of the junction unmatched. The CDR3 here is CASSKDRAEQYF. CDR3 DNA: TGTGCCAGCAGTAAAGACAGGGCCGAGCAGTACTTC.

The V gene is TRBV7-8, the J gene TRBJ1-5; a weak D match, TRBD1 (5 bases). CDR3 length equals 16 residues. CDR1 and CDR2 (germline): SGHVS, FQNEAQ. Trimming left V 0 bases short and J 0 bases short, with 9 bases between. CDR3 sequence: CASSLAVGGSNQPQHF. CDR3 coding DNA: TGTGCCAGCAGCTTAGCCGTTGGGGGTAGCAATCAGCCCCAGCATTTT.

The CDR3 nucleotides read TGTGCCAGCAGTTTATTCCCGGATTCGGGGGACGAGCAGTACTTC. It yields the protein CASSLFPDSGDEQYF. V and J are TRBV27 and TRBJ2-7, with D possibly being TRBD2 (6 bases). The CDR3 contains 15 residues. Germline loops: CDR1 MNHEY, CDR2 SMNVEV (reference sequence). The germline V and J ends were trimmed by 1 base and 5 bases, with 15 bases remaining between them.

This rearrangement joins TRBV20-1 to TRBJ2-3; D is unresolved. Germline-derived CDR1 and CDR2 are DFQATT and SNEGSKA (reference sequence). Trimming cost V 5 bases and J 0 bases, with 12 bases left between them. The CDR3 covers 14 residues. CDR3 nucleotide sequence: TGCAGTGCTGAAAGCTGGGGAAGCACAGATACGCAGTATTTT. It codes for CSAESWGSTDTQYF.

The chain recombines TRBV29-1 with TRBJ1-2, with 7 bases lining up with TRBD1. Germline CDR1 is SQVTM and CDR2 is ANQGSEA. V was clipped by 4 bases and J by 5 bases; unmatched bases: 7. This CDR3 contains 13 residues. CDR3 coding DNA: TGCAGCGTTGTAGGGGGACAGACGTATGGCTACACCTTC. Protein product: CSVVGGQTYGYTF.